The 12 T cell receptor beta chains in this list originate from one sample, sequenced in a study of T cells in Graves' hyperthyroidism and ophthalmopathy. Researchers amplified the TCR beta CDR3 regions from RNA transcripts. An initial round of RT-PCR targeting the TCR CDR3 relied on the HTBI primer set. One entry per CDR3 protein, called by TCRdb with MiXCR from the multiplex PCR reads. This table holds over 650,000 distinct CDR3 sequences, about 15% found once. The sequencing sample was made of blood. The receptors here all came from a man between 18 and 29 years old with Graves' hyperthyroidism.

At least ten counts were recorded for this clonotype. This sequence joins TRBV5-6 and TRBJ1-1; 7 bases align to TRBD1. This CDR3 comprises 14 residues. Looked up from germline, CDR1 is SGHDT and CDR2 is YYEEEE. V shed 1 base and J 3 bases; nucleotides not matched to a gene: 3. The CDR3 loop is CASSLRGGHTEAFF. CDR3 sequence (DNA): TGTGCCAGCAGCTTGAGAGGGGGCCACACTGAAGCTTTCTTT.

V is TRBV28 and J is TRBJ2-5; 8 bases are a match to TRBD1. Germline-derived CDR1 and CDR2 are MDHEN and SYDVKM. V lost 5 bases and J lost 3; bases outside the gene matches: 5. The CDR3 is 14 amino acids. CDR3: CASSSRGQKETQYF. The CDR3 DNA reads TGTGCCAGCAGTAGCAGGGGGCAAAAAGAGACCCAGTACTTC. The full variable domain, with the rest looked up from reference TRBV28 and TRBJ2-5, is DVKVTQSSRYLVKRTGEKVFLECVQDMDHENMFWYRQDPGLGLRLIYFSYDVKMKEKGDIPEGYSVSREKKERFSLILESASTNQTSMYLCASSSRGQKETQYFGPGTRLLVL.

This clonotype was detected many times. The rearrangement joins TRBV29-1 to TRBJ1-1; 7 nucleotides align to TRBD1. Germline-derived CDR1 and CDR2 are SQVTM and ANQGSEA. V lost 4 bases, J lost 4 bases, and 12 bases stayed unmatched. CDR3 length: 15 amino acids. As DNA, the CDR3 is TGCAGCGTTGCTGGGGCAGGGGGAGGTCGCACTGAAGCTTTCTTT. This codes for CSVAGAGGGRTEAFF. The entire variable domain, with the rest obtained from reference TRBV29-1 and TRBJ1-1, is as follows: SAVISQKPSRDICQRGTSLTIQCQVDSQVTMMFWYRQQPGQSLTLIATANQGSEATYESGFVIDKFPISRPNLTFSTLTVSNMSPEDSSIYLCSVAGAGGGRTEAFFGQGTRLTVV.

This clonotype was observed a single time. This chain uses TRBV7-9 with TRBJ2-7; the match to TRBD1 covers 11 bases. The germline CDR1 and CDR2 sequences are SEHNR and FQNEAQ (reference sequence). The CDR3 runs 16 residues. V dropped 6 bases and J dropped 3; count of bases not matched to a gene: 10. CDR3 in amino acids: CASRPWTGGIIYEQYF. As DNA, the CDR3 is TGTGCCAGCAGACCCTGGACAGGGGGCATCATCTACGAGCAGTACTTC.

This clonotype was seen ten or more times. The J gene is TRBJ1-6, the V gene TRBV10-3, with D uncertain. The CDR3 totals 13 residues. V was trimmed by 8 bases and J by 7 bases, leaving 12 bases between them. Germline V gene lookup returns CDR1 ENHRY and CDR2 SYGVKD. CDR3 DNA sequence: TGTGCCATCCGGTTTCAAGAGAATTCACCCCTCCACTTT. Translating it yields CAIRFQENSPLHF.

This clonotype was counted between two and nine times. The rearrangement joins TRBV19 to TRBJ2-1; tentatively, D is TRBD2 (6 bases). Deletions cut 4 bases from V and 7 bases from J, with 17 bases between. This CDR3 comprises 15 residues. The V gene's germline CDR1 is LNHDA and CDR2 SQIVND (reference sequence). DNA for the CDR3: TGTGCCAGTAGTAAAGGCGGGCTTCGGGGGAATGAGCAGTTCTTC. As protein: CASSKGGLRGNEQFF.

This clonotype was counted ten times or more. The V and J genes are TRBV20-1 and TRBJ2-3, with 7 bases fitting TRBD2. Germline CDR1 and CDR2: DFQATT and SNEGSKA (reference sequence). The CDR3 runs 15 residues. V dropped 7 bases and J dropped 2; count of bases not matched to a gene: 12. The CDR3 protein is CSVPRDLAVTDTQYF. In nucleotides, the CDR3 is TGCAGTGTTCCGAGAGATCTAGCGGTCACAGATACGCAGTATTTT.

This clonotype occurred a few times. This sequence joins TRBV27 and TRBJ1-5; D uncertain. The germline CDR1 and CDR2 sequences are MNHEY and SMNVEV (reference sequence). The CDR3 sequence is 14 residues long. Trimming pared 5 bases from V and 2 bases from J, leaving 10 bases between. As DNA, the CDR3 is TGTGCCAGCAGTAGGGTACGAGGCAATCAGCCCCAGCATTTT. It codes for CASSRVRGNQPQHF.

The chain is built from TRBV30 and TRBJ2-7, with D tentatively TRBD2 (6 bases). V lost 2 bases to trimming and J lost 5 bases, with 22 bases between them. Per germline, CDR1 GTSNPN and CDR2 SVGIG (reference sequence). The CDR3 sequence is 16 residues long. CDR3 DNA: TGTGCCTGGAGTTTACCTCCTACTGGAGGGAAGCACGAGCAGTACTTC. Translation gives CAWSLPPTGGKHEQYF.

This clonotype was observed at least ten times. The chain employs TRBV11-2 and TRBJ2-4, with TRBD1 as a possible D gene (6 bases). The CDR3 has 16 residues. The ends were cut back, 0 bases at V and 1 base at J, with 10 bases in the middle. Germline CDR1 SGHAT, CDR2 FQNNGV. DNA of the CDR3: TGTGCCAGCAGCTTAGAAACAGGGCTGGCCAAAAACATTCAGTACTTC. Protein product: CASSLETGLAKNIQYF.

There are many counts of this clonotype. The chain combines TRBV24-1 with TRBJ2-7; D is undetermined. V gave up 10 bases and J gave up 0 bases, with 12 bases separating them. The CDR3 runs to 13 residues. The V gene's germline CDR1 is KGHDR and CDR2 SFDVKD. The CDR3 DNA sequence: TGTGCCACGCGAGACTCGAGCTCCTACGAGCAGTACTTC. Protein product: CATRDSSSYEQYF.

The chain has TRBV28 and TRBJ2-1; TRBD1 is a possible D gene (6 bases). Germline V gives CDR1 MDHEN, CDR2 SYDVKM. The CDR3 consists of 14 residues. Trimming left V 6 bases short and J 2 bases short, with 11 bases between. The CDR3 bases are TGTGCCAGCAGAGGCAGGGGACCCTACAATGAGCAGTTCTTC. The encoded protein is CASRGRGPYNEQFF.